This T cell receptor (beta chain) derives from a study of vaccination and CD4 T cells after COVID-19. CDR3 size: 17 residues. Germline CDR1 reads SGHRS; CDR2 reads YFSETQ. Trimming took 3 bases from V and 3 from J; bases not matched to a gene: 11. The Oncomine TCR Beta short-read assay was applied to DNA of cultured CD4+ T cells. One entry per CDR3 protein results from TCRdb running MiXCR on the PCR reads. This sample carries about 15,000 distinct CDR3 sequences, under 75% of them seen once, and the ten largest clones take about 6.1%. About this clonotype itself: Its antigen remains unidentified.

The sample's treatment: approximately 10-day PBMC culture with coronavirus spike peptide pools or control peptides (ViraFEST assay). This clonotype was sampled from a human donor who had recovered from COVID-19. The chain uses TRBV5-1 and TRBJ2-5; 10 positions agree with TRBD2. Sequencing used CD4+ T cells from blood, cultured in vitro. The DNA of the CDR3 is TGCGCCAGCAGCTGGGGCGCCAGCGGGAGGGCCGAAGAGACCCAGTACTTC. Protein product: CASSWGASGRAEETQYF.